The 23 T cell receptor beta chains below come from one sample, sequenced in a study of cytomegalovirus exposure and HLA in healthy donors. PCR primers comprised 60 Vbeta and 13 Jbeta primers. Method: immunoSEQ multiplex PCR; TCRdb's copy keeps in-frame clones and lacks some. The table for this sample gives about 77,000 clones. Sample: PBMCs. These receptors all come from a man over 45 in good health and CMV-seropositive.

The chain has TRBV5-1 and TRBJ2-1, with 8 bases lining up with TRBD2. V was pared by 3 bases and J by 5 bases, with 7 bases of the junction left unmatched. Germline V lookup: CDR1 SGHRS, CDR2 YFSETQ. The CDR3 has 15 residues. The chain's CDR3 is CASSSSGRQDNEQFF. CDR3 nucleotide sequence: TGCGCCAGCAGCTCAAGCGGGAGACAGGACAATGAGCAGTTCTTC.

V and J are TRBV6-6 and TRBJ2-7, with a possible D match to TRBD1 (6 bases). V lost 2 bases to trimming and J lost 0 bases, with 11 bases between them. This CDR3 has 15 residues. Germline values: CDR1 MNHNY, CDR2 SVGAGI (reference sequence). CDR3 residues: CASSYVRTASYEQYF. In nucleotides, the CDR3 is TGTGCCAGCAGTTACGTGCGGACAGCCTCCTACGAGCAGTACTTC.

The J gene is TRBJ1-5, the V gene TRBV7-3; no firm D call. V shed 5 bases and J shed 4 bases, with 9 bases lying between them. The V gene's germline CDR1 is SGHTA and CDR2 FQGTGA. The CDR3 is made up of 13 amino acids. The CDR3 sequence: CASSESLNQPQHF. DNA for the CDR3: TGTGCCAGCAGCGAAAGCCTGAATCAGCCCCAGCATTTT.

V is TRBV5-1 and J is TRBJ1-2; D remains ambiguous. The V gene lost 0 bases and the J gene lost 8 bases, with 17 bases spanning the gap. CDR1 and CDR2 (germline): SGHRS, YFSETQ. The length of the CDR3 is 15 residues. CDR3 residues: CASSLEAERAGGYTF. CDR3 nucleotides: TGCGCCAGCAGCTTGGAGGCAGAGAGAGCGGGGGGCTACACCTTC.

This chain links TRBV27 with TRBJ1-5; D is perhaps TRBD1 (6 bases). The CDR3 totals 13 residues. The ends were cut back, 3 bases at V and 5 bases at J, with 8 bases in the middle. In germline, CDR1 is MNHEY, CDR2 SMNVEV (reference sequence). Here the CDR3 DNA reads TGTGCCAGCAGTTTGCAGGGGTATCAGCCCCAGCATTTT. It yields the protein CASSLQGYQPQHF.

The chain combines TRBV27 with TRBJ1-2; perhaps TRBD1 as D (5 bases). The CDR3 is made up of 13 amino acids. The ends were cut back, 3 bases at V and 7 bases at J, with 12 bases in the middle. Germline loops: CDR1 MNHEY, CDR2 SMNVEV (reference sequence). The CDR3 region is CASSLMGEAGYTF. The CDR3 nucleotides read TGTGCCAGCAGTTTGATGGGGGAGGCTGGCTACACCTTC.

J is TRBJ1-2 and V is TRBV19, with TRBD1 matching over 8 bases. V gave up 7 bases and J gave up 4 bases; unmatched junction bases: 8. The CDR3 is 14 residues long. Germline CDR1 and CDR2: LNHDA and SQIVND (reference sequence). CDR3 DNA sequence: TGTGCCAGTAATCTAGGGACAGGAGGCTATGGCTACACCTTC. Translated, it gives CASNLGTGGYGYTF. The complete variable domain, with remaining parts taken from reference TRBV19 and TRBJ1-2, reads DGGITQSPKYLFRKEGQNVTLSCEQNLNHDAMYWYRQDPGQGLRLIYYSQIVNDFQKGDIAEGYSVSREKKESFPLTVTSAQKNPTAFYLCASNLGTGGYGYTFGSGTRLTVV.

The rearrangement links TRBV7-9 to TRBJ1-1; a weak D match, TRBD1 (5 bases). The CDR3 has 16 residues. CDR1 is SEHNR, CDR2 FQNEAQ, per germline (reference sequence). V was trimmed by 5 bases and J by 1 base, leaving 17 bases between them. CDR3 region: CASSGARRTPNTEAFF. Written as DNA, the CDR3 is TGTGCCAGCAGCGGGGCTAGAAGGACACCGAACACTGAAGCTTTCTTT.

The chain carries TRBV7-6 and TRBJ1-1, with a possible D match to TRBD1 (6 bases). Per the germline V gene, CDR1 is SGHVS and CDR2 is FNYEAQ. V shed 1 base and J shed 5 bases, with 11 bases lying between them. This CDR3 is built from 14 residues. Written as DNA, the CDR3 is TGTGCCAGCAGCTTAGTGGGCAGGGGAACTGAAGCTTTCTTT. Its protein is CASSLVGRGTEAFF.

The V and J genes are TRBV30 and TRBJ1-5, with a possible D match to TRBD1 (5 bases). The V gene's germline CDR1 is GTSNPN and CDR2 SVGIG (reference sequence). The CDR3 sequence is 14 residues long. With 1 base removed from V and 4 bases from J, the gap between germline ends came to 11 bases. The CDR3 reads CAWSALQGNQPQHF. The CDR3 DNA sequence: TGTGCCTGGAGTGCTCTTCAGGGTAATCAGCCCCAGCATTTT.

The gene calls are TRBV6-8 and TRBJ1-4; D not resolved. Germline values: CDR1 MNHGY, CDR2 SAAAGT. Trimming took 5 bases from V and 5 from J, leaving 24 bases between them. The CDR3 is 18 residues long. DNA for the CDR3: TGTGCCAGCAGTGAGGTACCGAGTCTCCTAGTCGACAATGAAAAACTGTTTTTT. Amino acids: CASSEVPSLLVDNEKLFF.

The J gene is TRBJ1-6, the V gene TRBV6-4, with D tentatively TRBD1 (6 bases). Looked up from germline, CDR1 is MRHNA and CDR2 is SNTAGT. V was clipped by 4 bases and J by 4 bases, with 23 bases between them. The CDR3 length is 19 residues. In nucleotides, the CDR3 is TGTGCCAGCAGTGGCCCCCCCGGCGGGGGGGGCAGGTATAATTCACCCCTCCACTTT. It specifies CASSGPPGGGGRYNSPLHF.

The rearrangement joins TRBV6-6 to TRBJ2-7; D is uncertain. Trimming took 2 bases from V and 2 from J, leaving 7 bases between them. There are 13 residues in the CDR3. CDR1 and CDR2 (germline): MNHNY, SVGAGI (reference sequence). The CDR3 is CASSYDTPYEQYV. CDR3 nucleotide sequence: TGTGCCAGCAGTTACGACACCCCCTACGAGCAGTACGTC.

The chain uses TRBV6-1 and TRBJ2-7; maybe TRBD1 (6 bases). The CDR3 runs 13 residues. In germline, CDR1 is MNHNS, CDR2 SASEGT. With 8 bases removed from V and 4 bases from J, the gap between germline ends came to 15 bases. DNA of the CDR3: TGTGCCAGCTCCGAGGGACACCATTACGAGCAGTACGTC. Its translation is CASSEGHHYEQYV.

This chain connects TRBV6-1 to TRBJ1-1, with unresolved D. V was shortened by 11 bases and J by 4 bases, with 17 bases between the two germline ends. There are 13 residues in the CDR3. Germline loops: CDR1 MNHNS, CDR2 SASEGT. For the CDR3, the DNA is TGTGCCTCACAGATGATGTTCGGCACTGAAGCTTTCTTT. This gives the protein CASQMMFGTEAFF.

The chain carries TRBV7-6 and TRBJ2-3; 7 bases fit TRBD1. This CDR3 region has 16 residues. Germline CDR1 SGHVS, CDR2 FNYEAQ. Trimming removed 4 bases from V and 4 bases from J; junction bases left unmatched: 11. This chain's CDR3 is CASSSPGGNDPDTQYF. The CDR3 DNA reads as TGTGCCAGCAGCTCTCCAGGGGGTAATGACCCAGATACGCAGTATTTT.

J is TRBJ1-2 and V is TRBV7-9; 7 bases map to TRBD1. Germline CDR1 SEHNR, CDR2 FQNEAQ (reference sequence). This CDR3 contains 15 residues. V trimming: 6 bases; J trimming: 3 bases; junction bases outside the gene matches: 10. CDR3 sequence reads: CASSSGTASYYGYTF. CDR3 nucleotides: TGTGCCAGCAGTTCCGGGACAGCTTCTTACTATGGCTACACCTTC.

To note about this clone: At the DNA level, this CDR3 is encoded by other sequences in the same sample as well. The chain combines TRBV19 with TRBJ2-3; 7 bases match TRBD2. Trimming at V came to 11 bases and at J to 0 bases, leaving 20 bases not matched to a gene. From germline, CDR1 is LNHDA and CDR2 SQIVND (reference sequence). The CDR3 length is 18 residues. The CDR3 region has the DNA TGTGCCGTCAGGAAGTTGGAGGGTCTAGCGGTTAGCACAGATACGCAGTATTTT. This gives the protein CAVRKLEGLAVSTDTQYF.

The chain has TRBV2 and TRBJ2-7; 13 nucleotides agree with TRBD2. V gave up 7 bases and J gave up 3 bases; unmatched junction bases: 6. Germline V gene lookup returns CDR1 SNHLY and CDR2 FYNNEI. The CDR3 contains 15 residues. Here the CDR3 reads CASIMGLAGHYEQYF. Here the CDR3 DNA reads TGTGCCAGCATTATGGGACTAGCGGGACACTACGAGCAGTACTTC.

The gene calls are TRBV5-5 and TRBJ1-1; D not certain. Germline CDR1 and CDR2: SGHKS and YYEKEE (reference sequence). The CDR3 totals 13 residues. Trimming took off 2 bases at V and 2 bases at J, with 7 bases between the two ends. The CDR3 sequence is CASSLGVNTEAFF. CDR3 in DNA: TGTGCCAGCAGCTTAGGAGTTAACACTGAAGCTTTCTTT. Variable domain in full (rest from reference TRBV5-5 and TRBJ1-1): DAGVTQSPTHLIKTRGQQVTLRCSPISGHKSVSWYQQVLGQGPQFIFQYYEKEERGRGNFPDRFSARQFPNYSSELNVNALLLGDSALYLCASSLGVNTEAFFGQGTRLTVV.

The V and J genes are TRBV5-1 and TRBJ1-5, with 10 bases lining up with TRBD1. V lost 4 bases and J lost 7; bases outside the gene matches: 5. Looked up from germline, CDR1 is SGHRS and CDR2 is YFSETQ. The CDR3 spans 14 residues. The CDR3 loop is CASSRGTGEQPQHF. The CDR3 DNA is TGCGCCAGCAGCCGAGGGACAGGGGAACAGCCCCAGCATTTT.

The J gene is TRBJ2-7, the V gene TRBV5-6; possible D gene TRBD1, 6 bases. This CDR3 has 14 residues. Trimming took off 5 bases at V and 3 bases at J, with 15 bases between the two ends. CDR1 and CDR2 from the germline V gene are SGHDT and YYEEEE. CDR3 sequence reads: CASSRDRPLYEQYV. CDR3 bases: TGTGCCAGCAGTCGTGACAGGCCCCTCTACGAGCAGTACGTC.

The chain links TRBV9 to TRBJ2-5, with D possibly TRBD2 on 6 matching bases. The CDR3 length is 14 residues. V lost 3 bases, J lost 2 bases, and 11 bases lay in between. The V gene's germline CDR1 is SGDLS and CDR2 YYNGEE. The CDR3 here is CASSGGTSQETQYF. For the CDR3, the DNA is TGTGCCAGCAGCGGTGGGACTTCACAAGAGACCCAGTACTTC.